The entry that follows covers one T cell receptor beta chain sequence. A second PCR, run for roughly 7 to 12 cycles, used a sample-barcoded 5' primer plus a J-beta primer mix. One entry per CDR3 protein, called by TCRdb with MiXCR from the 5' RACE reads. The sample holds about 1.5 million distinct CDR3 sequences, about 42% seen once. The data are from a study of blood T cells in healthy people across ages. CDR3 length equals 14 residues. Germline CDR1 LGHNA, CDR2 YSLEER. V was trimmed by 0 bases and J by 8 bases, leaving 13 bases between them. This receptor was taken from a young woman in good health. Specimen: blood. The rearrangement joins TRBV4-3 to TRBJ1-2, with a possible D match to TRBD1 (5 bases). CDR3 region: CASSQEVSGRGYTF. CDR3 DNA sequence: TGCGCCAGCAGCCAAGAGGTATCAGGGCGAGGCTACACCTTC.